Described below is a single T cell receptor beta chain sequence and its context. Libraries were prepared by immunoSEQ multiplex PCR; TCRdb keeps only in-frame clonotypes and omits some of them. This table holds fewer than 150,000 clones, about 94% found once. This record comes from a study of T cell responses to AZD1222 COVID-19 vaccine. The CDR3 contains 14 residues. Trimming shortened V by 2 bases and J by 5 bases, and 12 bases separated the two germline ends. CDR1 is MNHEY and CDR2 is SVGEGT in the germline V gene. This chain links TRBV6-2 or TRBV6-3 with TRBJ1-1; possible D gene TRBD1, 6 bases. The sequence was collected from an adult in good health. Specimen: peripheral blood, collected on day 0 of AZD1222 vaccination. In DNA form, the CDR3 reads TGTGCCAGCAGTTACCTACAGGGAGGGACTGAAGCTTTCTTT. Its protein product is CASSYLQGGTEAFF.